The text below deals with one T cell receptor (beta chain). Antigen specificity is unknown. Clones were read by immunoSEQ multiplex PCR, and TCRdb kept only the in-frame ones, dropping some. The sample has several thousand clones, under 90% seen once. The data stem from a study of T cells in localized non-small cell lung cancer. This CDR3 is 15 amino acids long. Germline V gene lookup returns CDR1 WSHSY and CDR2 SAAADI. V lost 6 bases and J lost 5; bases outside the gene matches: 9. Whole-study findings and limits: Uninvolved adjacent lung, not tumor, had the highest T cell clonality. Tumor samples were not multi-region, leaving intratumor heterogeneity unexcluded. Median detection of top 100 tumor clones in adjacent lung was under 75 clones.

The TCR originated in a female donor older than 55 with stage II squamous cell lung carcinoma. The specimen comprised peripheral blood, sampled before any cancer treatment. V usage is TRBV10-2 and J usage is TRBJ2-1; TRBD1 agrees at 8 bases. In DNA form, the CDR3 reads TGCGCCAGCAGCCGGACAGGGAGTGGGAACAATGAGCAGTTCTTC. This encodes CASSRTGSGNNEQFF.